This TCR beta chain was profiled in a study of shared clonotypes between healthy human individuals (TCRdb year 2020). About the investigation overall: The cohort comprised a couple of women and a few men aged 18 to 49 years. For each donor, CD4 naive and CD4 memory were each run on three plates, CD8 naive on two plates, and CD8 memory on one plate. To estimate repertoire size and how much clonotypes are shared between individuals, the study performed deep sequencing of blood TCR repertoires from a few healthy adults. Libraries were prepared and TCR repertoires were sequenced by different laboratories using diverse techniques, in order to increase sequencing depth and limit assay-specific biases. Between about 0.8 and 9 billion PBMCs per donor were obtained by leukapheresis.

Donors were healthy HIV-negative adults with no recently reported acute infections or vaccinations. Every donor was a Caucasian adult residing in Nashville, Tennessee, USA. CD4+ T cells were enriched by magnetic negative selection; naive cells were then positively selected on CD45RA, and the negative fraction formed the memory subset. Blood was obtained by leukapheresis, after which PBMCs were separated by Ficoll-Histopaque density gradient centrifugation and cryopreserved in liquid nitrogen vapor phase. Purity and quantity of every magnetically sorted T cell population were checked by analytical flow cytometry. From each sorted fraction, genomic DNA was isolated and quantified by UV absorbance on a Nanodrop 2000c. Paper-wide results and their limitations: Compared with non-shared clonotypes, clonotypes shared by all four sorted-subset donors had higher generation probabilities. When several donors were compared, the shared fraction of clonotypes was 5% to 6.5% for naive CD4, approximately 3.3% for naive CD8, 2.3% for memory CD4, and 0.4% for memory CD8. Pairwise subsampling indicated that sequencing depth was expected to affect the degree of clonotype sharing among donors. Because the study included a small number of donors, the genetic and exposure-history diversity represented was limited. Sampling was restricted to blood, and TCR repertoires in tissues likely differ from the TCR repertoires found in blood. Larger estimated clonotype richness was generally found for naive subsets than for memory subsets. Incomplete sequencing was indicated by rarefaction of sorted-subset datasets, despite the large sequencing depth.

Using the deep immunoSEQ assay, multiplex PCR amplified TCR CDR3 regions from genomic DNA. Extracted genomic DNA from each cell subset was distributed evenly across all wells of several immunoSEQ 96-well plates, and each plate was treated as a replicate. For sorted subsets, roughly 0.2 ug genomic DNA, equal to 25,000 to 35,000 T cell genomes, was loaded into each replicate PCR. The purified libraries were quantified using a Qubit 3.0 fluorometer, sized with a Bioanalyzer 2100, and then quantified again using the KAPA Library Quantification kit. Each immunoSEQ 96-well plate was sequenced on its own single-read 150-cycle Illumina NextSeq 550 flow cell. Concerning the study's data processing: The immunoSEQ output contained only junctional sequences without quality scores, so filtering could not match that applied to full-length reads. Sequences were annotated with PyIR, a Python wrapper for IgBLAST v1.9, using IMGT germline references to assign V/J genes and CDR3. Any read was removed if the V/J assignment was weak (E-value above 1e-6), the CDR3 was missing, or the read contained stop codons, out-of-frame junctions, or ambiguous translated residues. A V3J clonotype was defined by an identical inferred V gene, J gene, and CDR3 amino acid sequence. Percentage overlap between repertoires was calculated by dividing the number of shared unique clonotypes by the size of the smaller repertoire. Richness of each repertoire was evaluated using RTK rarefaction, the Chao1 estimator, and Recon v2.1 estimates of unobserved clonotypes. Generation probabilities were computed with OLGA for all TCRbeta clonotypes obtained by the gDNA method from several donors. Here the immuneACCESS table is served through TCRdb, limited to in-frame sequences with V and J called. Missing clones are a known gap in these copies; in checked studies unresolved V genes cover under half, and the rest lacks a known reason. V and J calls and clone size are those listed in that table; D and trimming were worked out from the DNA. The sample table lists some 1,600,000 clones, roughly 98% of them with a count of one. Around 0.47% of the sample goes to the ten largest clones.

Points on this clone: Its target antigen remains unknown. Per-nucleotide qualities are absent, and no much larger clonotype sits a single base away. In the same sample, other DNA sequences code for this CDR3.

Trimming takes 0 bases from V and 5 bases from J, and the germline ends sit 8 bases apart. According to the germline V gene, CDR1 reads SGDLS and CDR2 reads YYNGEE. The cysteine opens and the phenylalanine closes a CDR3 of 14 amino acids. The read is trimmed to its CDR3 DNA, 42 bases read in frame from base 1. Here the chain combines TRBV9 and TRBJ2-2; no D gene call is confident. This TCR was sampled from a man aged 25 to 45 in good health. Sequences were obtained from naive CD4+ T cells sorted from blood. The sample's cell subset or site, from its label and the paper: CD45RA+ positively selected. In nucleotide form, the sequence is TGTGCCAGCAGCGTAGCAGGAGAAACCGGGGAGCTGTTTTTT. It translates as CASSVAGETGELFF.